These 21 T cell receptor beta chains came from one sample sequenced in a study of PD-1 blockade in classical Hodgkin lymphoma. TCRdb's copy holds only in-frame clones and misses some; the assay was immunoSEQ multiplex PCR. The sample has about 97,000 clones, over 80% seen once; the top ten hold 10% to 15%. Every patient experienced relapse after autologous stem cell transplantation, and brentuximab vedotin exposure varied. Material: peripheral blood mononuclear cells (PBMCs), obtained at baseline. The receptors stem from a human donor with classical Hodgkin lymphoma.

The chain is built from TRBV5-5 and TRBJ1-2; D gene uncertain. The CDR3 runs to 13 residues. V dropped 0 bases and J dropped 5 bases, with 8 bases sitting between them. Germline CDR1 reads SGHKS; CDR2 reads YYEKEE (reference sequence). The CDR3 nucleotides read TGTGCCAGCAGCTTGGAAGTGGGATATGGCTACACCTTC. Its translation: CASSLEVGYGYTF.

CDR3: CASSFPVSLGTDTQYF. In DNA, the CDR3 is TGTGCCAGCAGCTTTCCCGTATCGCTGGGCACAGATACGCAGTATTTT. The chain has TRBV11-2 and TRBJ2-3; D is undetermined. Germline CDR1 is SGHAT and CDR2 is FQNNGV. The CDR3 extends over 16 amino acids. The ends were cut back, 3 bases at V and 1 base at J, with 14 bases in the middle.

CDR3 loop: CASSIDKQGVTFYEQYF. The CDR3, as DNA: TGTGCCAGTAGTATAGATAAACAGGGGGTTACCTTCTACGAGCAGTACTTC. V and J are TRBV19 and TRBJ2-7, with 8 bases matching TRBD1. The V gene end was trimmed by 0 bases and the J gene end by 3 bases; junction bases not matched to a gene: 10. The CDR3 is 17 amino acids. Germline CDR1 LNHDA, CDR2 SQIVND (reference sequence).

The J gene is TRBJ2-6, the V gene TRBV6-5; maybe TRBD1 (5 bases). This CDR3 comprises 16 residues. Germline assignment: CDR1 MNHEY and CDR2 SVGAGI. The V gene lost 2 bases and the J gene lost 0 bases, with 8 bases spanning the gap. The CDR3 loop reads CASSYQGLSGANVLTF. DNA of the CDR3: TGTGCCAGCAGTTACCAGGGCCTCTCTGGGGCCAACGTCCTGACTTTC.

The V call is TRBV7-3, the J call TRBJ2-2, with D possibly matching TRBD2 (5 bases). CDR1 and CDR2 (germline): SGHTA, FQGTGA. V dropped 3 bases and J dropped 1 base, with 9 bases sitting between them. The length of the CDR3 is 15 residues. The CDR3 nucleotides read TGTGCCAGCAGCTTGGAGGCGGTGAACACCGGGGAGCTGTTTTTT. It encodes CASSLEAVNTGELFF. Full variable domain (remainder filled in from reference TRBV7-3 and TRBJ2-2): GAGVSQTPSNKVTEKGKYVELRCDPISGHTALYWYRQSLGQGPEFLIYFQGTGAADDSGLPNDRFFAVRPEGSVSTLKIQRTERGDSAVYLCASSLEAVNTGELFFGEGSRLTVL.

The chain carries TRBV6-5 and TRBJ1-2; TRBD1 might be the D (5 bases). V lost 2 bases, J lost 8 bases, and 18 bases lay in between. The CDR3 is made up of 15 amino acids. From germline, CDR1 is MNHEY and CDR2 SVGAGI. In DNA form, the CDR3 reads TGTGCCAGCAGTTACACGGGACCCCCCTGGGAAGGCTACACCTTC. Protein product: CASSYTGPPWEGYTF.

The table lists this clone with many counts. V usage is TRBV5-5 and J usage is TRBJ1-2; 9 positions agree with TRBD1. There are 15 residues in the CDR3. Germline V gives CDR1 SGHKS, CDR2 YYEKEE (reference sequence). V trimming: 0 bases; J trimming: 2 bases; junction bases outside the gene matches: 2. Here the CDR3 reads CASSLGGQGNYGYTF. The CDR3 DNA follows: TGTGCCAGCAGCTTGGGCGGACAGGGGAACTATGGCTACACCTTC.

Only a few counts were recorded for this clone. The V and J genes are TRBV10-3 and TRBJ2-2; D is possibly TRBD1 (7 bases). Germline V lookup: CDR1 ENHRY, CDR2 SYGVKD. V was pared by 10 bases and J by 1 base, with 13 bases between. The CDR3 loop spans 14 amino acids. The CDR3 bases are TGTGCCACTGGCGGGACAGAGAACACCGGGGAGCTGTTTTTT. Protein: CATGGTENTGELFF.

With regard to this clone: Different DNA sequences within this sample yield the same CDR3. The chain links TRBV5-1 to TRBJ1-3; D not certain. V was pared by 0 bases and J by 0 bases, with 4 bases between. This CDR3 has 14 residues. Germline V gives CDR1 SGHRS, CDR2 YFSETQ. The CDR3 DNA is TGCGCCAGCAGCTTGGATATCTCTGGAAACACCATATATTTT. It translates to CASSLDISGNTIYF. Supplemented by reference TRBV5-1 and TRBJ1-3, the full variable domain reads KAGVTQTPRYLIKTRGQQVTLSCSPISGHRSVSWYQQTPGQGLQFLFEYFSETQRNKGNFPGRFSGRQFSNSRSEMNVSTLELGDSALYLCASSLDISGNTIYFGEGSWLTVV.

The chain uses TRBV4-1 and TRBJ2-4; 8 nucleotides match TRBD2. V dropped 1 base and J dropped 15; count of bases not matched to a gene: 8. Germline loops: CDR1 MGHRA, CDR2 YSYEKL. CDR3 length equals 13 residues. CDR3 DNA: TGCGCCAGCAGCCAAGTGCCGGGACTAGAGGGGTACTTC. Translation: CASSQVPGLEGYF.

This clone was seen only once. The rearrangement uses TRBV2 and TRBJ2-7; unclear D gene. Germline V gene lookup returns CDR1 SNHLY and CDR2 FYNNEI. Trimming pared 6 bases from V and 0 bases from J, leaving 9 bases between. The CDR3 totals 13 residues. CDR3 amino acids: CASRDGSSYEQYF. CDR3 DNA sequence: TGTGCCAGCAGGGACGGTAGCTCCTACGAGCAGTACTTC. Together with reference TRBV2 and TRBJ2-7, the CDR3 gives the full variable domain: EPEVTQTPSHQVTQMGQEVILRCVPISNHLYFYWYRQILGQKVEFLVSFYNNEISEKSEIFDDQFSVERPDGSNFTLKIRSTKLEDSAMYFCASRDGSSYEQYFGPGTRLTVT.

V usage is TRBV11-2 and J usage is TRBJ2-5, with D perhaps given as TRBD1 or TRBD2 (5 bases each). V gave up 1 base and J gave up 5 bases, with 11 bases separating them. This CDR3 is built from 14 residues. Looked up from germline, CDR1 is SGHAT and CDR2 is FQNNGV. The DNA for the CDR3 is TGTGCCAGCAGCTTAGGGCGAGGGGAGGAGACCCAGTACTTC. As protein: CASSLGRGEETQYF.

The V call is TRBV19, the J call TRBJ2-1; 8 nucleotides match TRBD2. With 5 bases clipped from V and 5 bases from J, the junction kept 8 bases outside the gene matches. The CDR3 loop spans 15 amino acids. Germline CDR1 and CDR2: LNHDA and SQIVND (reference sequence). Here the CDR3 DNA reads TGTGCCAGTAGTGGCCTAGCGGGCCGGGACAATGAGCAGTTCTTC. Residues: CASSGLAGRDNEQFF.

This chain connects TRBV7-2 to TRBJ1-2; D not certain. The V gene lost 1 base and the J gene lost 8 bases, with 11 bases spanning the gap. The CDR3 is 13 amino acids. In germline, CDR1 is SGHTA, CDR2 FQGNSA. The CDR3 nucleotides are TGTGCCAGCAGCTTAGGGGTTTGGGGAGGCTACACCTTC. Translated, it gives CASSLGVWGGYTF.

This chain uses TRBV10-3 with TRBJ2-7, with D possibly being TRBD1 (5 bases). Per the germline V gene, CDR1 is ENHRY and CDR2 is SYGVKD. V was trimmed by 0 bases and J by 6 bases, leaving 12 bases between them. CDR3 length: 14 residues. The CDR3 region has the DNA TGTGCCATCAGTGAGTCGGCACAGGTCGGCGAGCAGTACTTC. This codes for CAISESAQVGEQYF.

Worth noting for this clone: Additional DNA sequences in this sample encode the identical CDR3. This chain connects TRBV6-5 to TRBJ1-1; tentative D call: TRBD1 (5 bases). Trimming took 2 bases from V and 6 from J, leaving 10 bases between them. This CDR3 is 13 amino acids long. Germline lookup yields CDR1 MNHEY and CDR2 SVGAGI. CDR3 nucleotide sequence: TGTGCCAGCAGTTACCCCGGGGGAGCTGAAGCTTTCTTT. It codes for CASSYPGGAEAFF.

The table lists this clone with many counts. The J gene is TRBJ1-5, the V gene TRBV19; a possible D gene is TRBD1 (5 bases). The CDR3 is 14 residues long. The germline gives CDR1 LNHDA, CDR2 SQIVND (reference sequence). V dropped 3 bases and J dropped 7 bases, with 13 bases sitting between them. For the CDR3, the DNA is TGTGCCAGTAGTATCATTGGGGCGCCCCAGCCCCAGCATTTT. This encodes CASSIIGAPQPQHF.

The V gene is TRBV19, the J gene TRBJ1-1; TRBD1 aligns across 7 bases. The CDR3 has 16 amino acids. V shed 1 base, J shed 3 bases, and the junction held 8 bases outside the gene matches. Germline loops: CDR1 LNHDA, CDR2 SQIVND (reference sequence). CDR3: CASSIVEGAGDTEAFF. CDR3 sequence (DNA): TGTGCCAGTAGTATAGTCGAGGGGGCGGGGGACACTGAAGCTTTCTTT.

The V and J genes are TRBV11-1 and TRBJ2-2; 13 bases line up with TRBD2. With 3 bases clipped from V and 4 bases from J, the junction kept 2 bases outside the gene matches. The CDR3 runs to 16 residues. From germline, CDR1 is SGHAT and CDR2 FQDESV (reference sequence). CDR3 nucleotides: TGTGCCAGCAGCTTCGGACTAGCGGGGGTCACCGGGGAGCTGTTTTTT. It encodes CASSFGLAGVTGELFF. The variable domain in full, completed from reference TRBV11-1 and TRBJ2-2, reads EAEVAQSPRYKITEKSQAVAFWCDPISGHATLYWYRQILGQGPELLVQFQDESVVDDSQLPKDRFSAERLKGVDSTLKIQPAELGDSAMYLCASSFGLAGVTGELFFGEGSRLTVL.

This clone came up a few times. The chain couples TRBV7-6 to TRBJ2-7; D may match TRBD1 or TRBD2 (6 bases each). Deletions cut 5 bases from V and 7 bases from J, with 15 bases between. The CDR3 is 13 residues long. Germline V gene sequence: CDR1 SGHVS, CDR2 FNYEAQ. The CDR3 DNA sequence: TGTGCCAGCAGCCCTGCCCCGGGGGCGGAGCAGTACTTC. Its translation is CASSPAPGAEQYF.

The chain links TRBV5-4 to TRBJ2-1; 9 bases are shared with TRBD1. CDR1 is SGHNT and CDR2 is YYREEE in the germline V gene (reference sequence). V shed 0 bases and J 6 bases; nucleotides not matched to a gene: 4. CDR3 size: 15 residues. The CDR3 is CASSLVLGQGNEQFF. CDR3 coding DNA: TGTGCCAGCAGCTTGGTCCTGGGACAGGGCAATGAGCAGTTCTTC.